The T cell receptor beta chain described here comes from a study of graft-versus-host responses after intestinal transplantation. Study at large: Recipients uniformly received anti-thymocyte globulin induction, followed by tacrolimus and steroids for three to four years. Findings and limits, study-wide: There were GvH clones found in recipient marrow, and some of them appeared first in ileum or blood.

Germline loops: CDR1 MNHEY, CDR2 SVGAGI. The CDR3 runs to 15 residues. The junction had 8 bases not matched to a gene; V was cut back by 0 bases and J by 9 bases. Profiling relied on immunoSEQ multiplex PCR, and the TCRdb table lists in-frame clones only, not all of them. The sample carries some 90,000 clones, under 95% recorded once. On this clone: The antigen remains unidentified.

The rearrangement joins TRBV6-5 to TRBJ2-1; 7 nucleotides agree with TRBD2. The sequence came from a human donor who was the organ donor for an intestinal transplant. Sequences were derived from unstimulated CD8+ T cells sorted from spleen or lymph node cells, sampled before transplant. CDR3 sequence: CASSYSTPGRGEQFF. The CDR3 region has the DNA TGTGCCAGCAGTTACTCGACTCCGGGGAGGGGTGAGCAGTTCTTC.